This is a list of T cell receptor beta chains from one sample in a study of human T cells and chemical hapten exposure. TCRdb re-called the RACE reads with MiXCR, one entry per CDR3 protein. The sample has some 170,000 distinct CDR3 sequences, about a quarter seen once. The input for sequencing was whole blood, taken in connection with sensitization to the hapten diphenylcyclopropenone (DPC). These receptors all stem from a woman aged 18-35 years with alopecia areata. Some clones in this sample may be carry-over from other donors' samples. Both conserved end residues are part of each CDR3. Fields, in order: clone size, J gene, V gene, CDR3 length, CDR3 protein. Clone size is given for some rows only: seen once, a few or many times, or a class if the clone is expanded.

clone_size: -; j_call: TRBJ1-1; v_call: TRBV7-9; cdr3_length: 12; cdr3_aa: CASSAGVTEAFF
clone_size: -; j_call: TRBJ2-1; v_call: TRBV11-2; cdr3_length: 14; cdr3_aa: CASSLVLHRNEQFF
clone_size: -; j_call: TRBJ1-1; v_call: TRBV2; cdr3_length: 14; cdr3_aa: CASSDEQGPAEAFF
clone_size: -; j_call: TRBJ1-3; v_call: TRBV28; cdr3_length: 14; cdr3_aa: CASSSPVVGNTIYF
clone_size: many; j_call: TRBJ2-7; v_call: TRBV7-7; cdr3_length: 13; cdr3_aa: CASSLAGNYEQYF
clone_size: few; j_call: TRBJ2-7; v_call: TRBV3-1; cdr3_length: 13; cdr3_aa: CASNLKGAYEQYF
clone_size: -; j_call: TRBJ2-7; v_call: TRBV4-1; cdr3_length: 16; cdr3_aa: CASSSQVGGGSYEQYF
clone_size: few; j_call: TRBJ2-3; v_call: TRBV7-6; cdr3_length: 24; cdr3_aa: CASSLASGFLSGKRGGLVTDTQYF
clone_size: -; j_call: TRBJ2-3; v_call: TRBV20-1; cdr3_length: 15; cdr3_aa: CSAPPGGPSTDTQYF
clone_size: many; j_call: TRBJ2-5; v_call: TRBV29-1; cdr3_length: 15; cdr3_aa: CSVETPGARQETQYF
clone_size: many; j_call: TRBJ2-7; v_call: TRBV7-9; cdr3_length: 16; cdr3_aa: CASRGSTSPSSYEQYF
clone_size: few; j_call: TRBJ2-1; v_call: TRBV7-2; cdr3_length: 13; cdr3_aa: CASSLNGGNEQFF
clone_size: few; j_call: TRBJ2-6; v_call: TRBV7-2; cdr3_length: 18; cdr3_aa: CASSLVGTRGTGANVLTF
clone_size: -; j_call: TRBJ1-5; v_call: TRBV15; cdr3_length: 12; cdr3_aa: CATSSNSGPQHF
clone_size: few; j_call: TRBJ2-7; v_call: TRBV4-3; cdr3_length: 13; cdr3_aa: CASSQATRYEQYF
clone_size: -; j_call: TRBJ2-7; v_call: TRBV7-2; cdr3_length: 18; cdr3_aa: CASSLAPSLGPEKYEQYF
clone_size: -; j_call: TRBJ2-1; v_call: TRBV4-1; cdr3_length: 14; cdr3_aa: CASSQDQGRSEQFF
clone_size: -; j_call: TRBJ1-6; v_call: TRBV6-1; cdr3_length: 13; cdr3_aa: CASSEARFSPLHF
clone_size: -; j_call: TRBJ1-5; v_call: TRBV12-3/TRBV12-4; cdr3_length: 13; cdr3_aa: CASSFRSNQPQHF
clone_size: few; j_call: TRBJ1-6; v_call: TRBV6-5; cdr3_length: 16; cdr3_aa: CASSYSGQGNNSPLHF
clone_size: few; j_call: TRBJ2-7; v_call: TRBV25-1; cdr3_length: 11; cdr3_aa: CASSQLGEQYF
clone_size: -; j_call: TRBJ2-5; v_call: TRBV29-1; cdr3_length: 14; cdr3_aa: CSARTGTGKETQYF